The next 4 T cell receptor beta chains were all read from a single sample in a study of regulatory T cells in long-lasting Graves disease. Noted time point: persistent/refractory GD, antithyroid drugs over 5 years with positive TRAb. PBMC RNA served as the TCR library source. CDR3-region Arm-PCR and iRepertoire HTBI primers produced the TCR beta libraries. TCRdb independently ran MiXCR on the multiplex PCR reads; one entry per CDR3 protein. The sample carries hundreds of thousands of distinct CDR3 sequences, about 30% recorded once. This specimen consisted of peripheral blood mononuclear cells (PBMCs), obtained when the disease was refractory, from a patient treated with antithyroid drugs. The receptors shown here come from a female donor with Graves disease.

This clonotype was picked up a small number of times. The V and J genes are TRBV19 and TRBJ1-4; D not certain. Germline lookup yields CDR1 LNHDA and CDR2 SQIVND (reference sequence). The CDR3 is 14 amino acids. V was shortened by 3 bases and J by 4 bases, with 9 bases between the two germline ends. The CDR3 DNA is TGTGCCAGTAGTATTAAGGATTATAATGAAAAACTGTTTTTT. It translates to CASSIKDYNEKLFF.

This clonotype was counted only a few times. The chain has TRBV12-3 or TRBV12-4 and TRBJ1-2; a possible D gene is TRBD1 (5 bases). The CDR3 runs 13 residues. V was cut by 5 bases and J by 7 bases, with 14 bases left in between. The CDR3 is CASSPAGIRGYTF. CDR3 in DNA: TGTGCCAGCAGTCCCGCAGGGATCCGTGGCTACACCTTC.

The chain recombines TRBV20-1 with TRBJ1-5; TRBD1 matches at 9 bases. The CDR3 loop spans 16 amino acids. V trimming: 0 bases; J trimming: 4 bases; junction bases outside the gene matches: 7. Germline V lookup: CDR1 DFQATT, CDR2 SNEGSKA (reference sequence). CDR3 region: CSAREQQGAFNQPQHF. The CDR3 DNA is TGCAGTGCTAGAGAGCAACAGGGGGCCTTTAATCAGCCCCAGCATTTT.

The gene calls are TRBV19 and TRBJ1-1, with 7 bases aligning to TRBD1. This CDR3 is built from 15 residues. With V trimmed by 5 bases and J by 5 bases, 11 bases remained unmatched. CDR1 and CDR2 (germline): LNHDA, SQIVND (reference sequence). The CDR3 loop is CASSGTTGYGTEAFF. The CDR3 DNA is TGTGCCAGTAGTGGGACGACAGGGTACGGAACTGAAGCTTTCTTT. The entire variable domain, with the rest obtained from reference TRBV19 and TRBJ1-1, is as follows: DGGITQSPKYLFRKEGQNVTLSCEQNLNHDAMYWYRQDPGQGLRLIYYSQIVNDFQKGDIAEGYSVSREKKESFPLTVTSAQKNPTAFYLCASSGTTGYGTEAFFGQGTRLTVV.